This TCR beta chain derives from a study of vaccination effects on CD4 cells after COVID-19. As for the study in general: The median interval between the second dose and post-vaccine sampling was 72 days.

As regards this clone: Its target is unknown.

The CDR3 contains 15 residues. The V and J ends lost 3 bases and 1 base respectively, with 12 bases between them. Germline V lookup: CDR1 SGHTA, CDR2 FQGNSA. Study results and limitations: Late post-vaccination samples showed marked contraction of infection- and vaccine-induced clones.

Data came from immunoSEQ multiplex PCR; TCRdb stores just in-frame clones and leaves some out. The sample lists tens of thousands of clones; around 69% were seen once. Subsequent to less than 13 days of culture, CD4+ T cells were isolated. Participants got two doses of BNT162b2 or mRNA-1273 vaccine. Each vaccine recipient was nucleocapsid antibody negative and had no prior SARS-CoV-2 infection. Half-medium exchanges with IL-2 medium took place on days 3 and 7. The starting material was CD4+ T cells from PBMCs cultured without peptide, obtained after COVID-19 vaccination. The clonotype comes from a human donor who received a COVID-19 vaccine. The chain recombines TRBV7-2 with TRBJ2-5, with D tentatively TRBD2 (7 bases). The CDR3 DNA reads TGTGCCAGCAGCTTTTCGGCGGGGGCCCAAGAGACCCAGTACTTC. It translates to CASSFSAGAQETQYF.